The entry below gives a single TCR beta chain sequence along with its context. The target antigen is unknown. With V trimmed by 4 bases and J by 3 bases, 4 bases remained unmatched. Germline V CDR1 and CDR2: SGHRS, YFSETQ. The CDR3 sequence is 14 residues long. This record comes from a study of lymphopenia after photon versus proton radiotherapy. General study findings and limits: Oligoclonal CD8+ Temra expansion after nadir drove photon patients' diversity drop. Photon-treated patients lost naive T cells and TCR diversity; proton-treated stayed stable.

Profiled with immunoSEQ multiplex PCR; TCRdb holds only in-frame clones, not every one. Among over 50,000 clones listed, approximately 83% were seen once. This sequence was found in a man between 40 and 49 years old with gastric cancer. The chain carries TRBV5-1 and TRBJ1-1; 9 positions agree with TRBD1. The sample consisted of peripheral blood, taken from a patient treated with photon-based radiotherapy. As DNA, the CDR3 is TGCGCCAGCAGCCCCGACAGGGGGGACACTGAAGCTTTCTTT. Translating gives CASSPDRGDTEAFF.